A single sample is the source of the 2 T cell receptor beta chains below, sequenced in a study of blood T cells in healthy people across ages. The authors ran a second PCR of about 7 to 11 cycles using a sample-barcoded 5' primer and a J-beta primer mix. TCRdb re-called the 5' RACE reads through MiXCR, storing one row per CDR3 protein. The table has fewer than 800,000 distinct CDR3 sequences, about 32% seen once. The sequencing sample was made of blood. The receptors derive from a woman aged 80 or older in good health.

The table lists this clonotype with a count of one. The rearrangement links TRBV29-1 to TRBJ2-3; the D gene is possibly TRBD2 (6 bases). V lost 5 bases to trimming and J lost 2 bases, with 14 bases between them. This CDR3 comprises 14 residues. Germline V lookup: CDR1 SQVTM, CDR2 ANQGSEA. The CDR3 region is CSVPRGAVTDTQYF. DNA of the CDR3: TGCAGCGTTCCCCGCGGGGCCGTCACAGATACGCAGTATTTT.

In this sample, this clonotype turned up many times. The chain has TRBV7-2 and TRBJ2-3, with 7 bases matching TRBD1. The germline V gene has CDR1 SGHTA and CDR2 FQGNSA. V was pared by 1 base and J by 6 bases, with 1 base of the junction left unmatched. This CDR3 contains 13 residues. CDR3 nucleotides: TGTGCCAGCAGCTTAGACAGGGGTGATACGCAGTATTTT. Translating gives CASSLDRGDTQYF. Full variable domain (outside the CDR3, taken from reference TRBV7-2 and TRBJ2-3): GAGVSQSPSNKVTEKGKDVELRCDPISGHTALYWYRQSLGQGLEFLIYFQGNSAPDKSGLPSDRFSAERTGGSVSTLTIQRTQQEDSAVYLCASSLDRGDTQYFGPGTRLTVL.